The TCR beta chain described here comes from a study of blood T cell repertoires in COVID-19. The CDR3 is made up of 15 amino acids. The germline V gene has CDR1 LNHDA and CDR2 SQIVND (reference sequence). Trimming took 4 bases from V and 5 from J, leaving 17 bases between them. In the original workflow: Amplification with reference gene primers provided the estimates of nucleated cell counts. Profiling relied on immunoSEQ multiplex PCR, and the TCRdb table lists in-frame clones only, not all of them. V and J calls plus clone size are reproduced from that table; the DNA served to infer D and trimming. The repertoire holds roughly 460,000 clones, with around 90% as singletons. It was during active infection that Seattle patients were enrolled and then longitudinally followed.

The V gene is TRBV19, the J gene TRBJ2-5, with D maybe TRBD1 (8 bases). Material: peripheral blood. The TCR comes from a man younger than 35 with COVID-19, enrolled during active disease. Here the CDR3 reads CASSSYRGGRETQYF. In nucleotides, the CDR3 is TGTGCCAGTAGTAGCTACAGGGGGGGGAGGGAGACCCAGTACTTC.